This T cell receptor (beta chain) was sequenced during a study of blood T cell repertoires in COVID-19. Study at large: Sites across the United States, Italy and Spain contributed samples from acute and convalescent COVID-19. T cells, B-cell-depleted T cells, or PBMCs supplied cDNA or gDNA.

V shed 2 bases and J shed 7 bases, with 12 bases lying between them. CDR3 length: 14 amino acids. The germline CDR1 and CDR2 sequences are MNHEY and SVGAGI. Original analysis: Estimation of nucleated cell counts relied on the amplification of reference gene primers. Measured with immunoSEQ multiplex PCR; TCRdb has only the in-frame clones, and not every one. V and J calls and clone size are as listed in that table; D and trimming were resolved from the DNA. There are about 110,000 clones in the sample; around 90% occur only once, and around 4.5% lies in the top ten. The rearrangement uses TRBV6-5 and TRBJ2-1, with D possibly being TRBD1 (6 bases). The sequencing input was peripheral blood. The sequence came from a woman between 45 and 65 years old with acute or convalescent COVID-19. CDR3 protein: CASSYIQGGNEQFF. The DNA for the CDR3 is TGTGCCAGCAGTTACATACAGGGTGGGAATGAGCAGTTCTTC.